This passage covers 17 T cell receptor beta chains from one sample sequenced in a study of shared clonotypes between healthy human individuals. The method was immunoSEQ multiplex PCR; TCRdb's version includes in-frame clones alone and lacks a portion of them. The sample holds millions of clones; 85% to 95% are singletons and the top ten take roughly 0.14%. Sequenced: naive CD4+ T cells sorted from blood. Subset in this sample: CD45RA+ positively selected. The receptors here all came from a man between 18 and 35 years old in good health.

The V and J genes are TRBV5-8 and TRBJ1-2; D remains unclear. V gave up 0 bases and J gave up 8 bases, with 17 bases separating them. Germline assignment: CDR1 SGHTS and CDR2 YDEGEE. The CDR3 length is 15 residues. CDR3 residues: CASSLVEYPRGGYTF. CDR3 in DNA: TGTGCCAGCAGCTTGGTAGAGTACCCCCGGGGAGGCTACACCTTC.

The chain combines TRBV18 with TRBJ1-1; no clear D gene. The ends were cut back, 3 bases at V and 0 bases at J, with 17 bases in the middle. Germline V CDR1 and CDR2: KGHSH, LQKENI. The CDR3 is made up of 17 amino acids. The CDR3 region has the DNA TGTGCCAGCTCACCCCCCGTCTCGGGAAAGTTGAACACTGAAGCTTTCTTT. Translating it yields CASSPPVSGKLNTEAFF.

A remark on this clone: Other DNA sequences in the same sample also yield this CDR3. The rearrangement joins TRBV18 to TRBJ2-3; D possibly uses TRBD1 or TRBD2 (5 bases each). Germline V CDR1 and CDR2: KGHSH, LQKENI. The V end lost 2 bases, the J end lost 6 bases, and 9 bases lay between the germline ends. The CDR3 spans 13 residues. CDR3 in DNA: TGTGCCAGCTCACCAGGGGGTGGGGATACGCAGTATTTT. Protein: CASSPGGGDTQYF.

The V gene is TRBV10-2, the J gene TRBJ1-4; TRBD1 matches 7 bases. In germline, CDR1 is WSHSY, CDR2 SAAADI. V was clipped by 6 bases and J by 5 bases; unmatched bases: 12. The length of the CDR3 is 16 residues. Written as DNA, the CDR3 is TGCGCCAGCAGGGAGGGGCAGGGGGATATCAATGAAAAACTGTTTTTT. Its protein is CASREGQGDINEKLFF.

CDR3 loop: CSASTRQGGYEQYF. CDR3 bases: TGCAGCGCATCTACCAGACAGGGGGGGTACGAGCAGTACTTC. The chain employs TRBV29-1 and TRBJ2-7; the match to TRBD1 covers 9 bases. V trimming: 7 bases; J trimming: 4 bases; junction bases outside the gene matches: 11. CDR1 is SQVTM and CDR2 is ANQGSEA in the germline V gene. This CDR3 region has 14 residues.

V usage is TRBV6-5 and J usage is TRBJ1-4, with D unresolved. The germline gives CDR1 MNHEY, CDR2 SVGAGI. CDR3 length: 14 residues. V was trimmed by 8 bases and J by 2 bases, leaving 12 bases between them. Here the CDR3 DNA reads TGTGCCAGCCGCCTGGATGGGACTAATGAAAAACTGTTTTTT. Translated, it gives CASRLDGTNEKLFF.

The rearrangement joins TRBV6-5 to TRBJ2-1; 7 bases match TRBD1. Germline trimming cut 5 bases from V and 9 bases from J; bases unmatched to any gene: 10. Germline lookup yields CDR1 MNHEY and CDR2 SVGAGI. This CDR3 spans 14 amino acids. CDR3 sequence: CASSPGQRVFEQFF. The CDR3 nucleotides are TGTGCCAGCAGTCCGGGACAGAGGGTGTTTGAGCAGTTCTTC.

This clone occurred once. V is TRBV6-1 and J is TRBJ2-7; 8 bases map to TRBD1. The J segment lost 1 base and the V segment lost 6 bases, leaving 8 bases of the junction unmatched. This CDR3 has 15 amino acids. Germline V gene sequence: CDR1 MNHNS, CDR2 SASEGT. CDR3: CASRGDRGVSYEQYF. CDR3 nucleotides: TGTGCCAGCAGGGGCGACAGGGGAGTATCCTACGAGCAGTACTTC.

The chain is built from TRBV9 and TRBJ1-2, with D possibly matching TRBD1 (5 bases). The ends were cut back, 3 bases at V and 1 base at J, with 19 bases in the middle. Looked up from germline, CDR1 is SGDLS and CDR2 is YYNGEE. The CDR3 spans 17 residues. The CDR3 spells CASSAGGRGSGNYGYTF. Here the CDR3 DNA reads TGTGCCAGCAGCGCCGGCGGGCGGGGCAGCGGTAACTATGGCTACACCTTC.

The chain uses TRBV7-2 and TRBJ2-7, with 7 bases that match TRBD2. The CDR3 contains 13 residues. Losses at the gene ends were 5 bases for V and 7 bases for J; bases not matched to a gene: 8. The germline gives CDR1 SGHTA, CDR2 FQGNSA. The DNA of the CDR3 is TGTGCCAGCAGCCCATCAGCGGGATGGGAGCAGTACTTC. Its translation is CASSPSAGWEQYF.

This clone was detected only once. The rearrangement links TRBV5-1 to TRBJ2-7; the D gene is possibly TRBD1 (5 bases). CDR3 size: 11 residues. Germline lookup yields CDR1 SGHRS and CDR2 YFSETQ. V lost 6 bases and J lost 5, with 9 bases in between. CDR3 residues: CASKGLDEQYF. Written as DNA, the CDR3 is TGCGCCAGCAAGGGGTTAGACGAGCAGTACTTC.

J is TRBJ1-5 and V is TRBV19; D remains unclear. V gave up 3 bases and J gave up 4 bases, with 13 bases separating them. Germline CDR1 reads LNHDA; CDR2 reads SQIVND (reference sequence). The CDR3 has 15 residues. CDR3 sequence reads: CASSIGGKENQPQHF. The DNA of the CDR3 is TGTGCCAGTAGTATCGGAGGGAAAGAGAATCAGCCCCAGCATTTT.

V is TRBV27 and J is TRBJ1-1; D unresolved. CDR1 and CDR2 (germline): MNHEY, SMNVEV (reference sequence). The CDR3 contains 13 residues. Trimming left V 5 bases short and J 1 base short, with 8 bases between. The CDR3 nucleotides read TGTGCCAGCAGTGCGGAGCCGAACACTGAAGCTTTCTTT. It codes for CASSAEPNTEAFF.

Here the CDR3 DNA reads TGTGCCGCCCAGGGGCCGGGACAGAACACCGGGGAGCTGTTTTTT. Encoded protein: CAAQGPGQNTGELFF. The genes are TRBV10-3 and TRBJ2-2, with a weak D call TRBD1 (6 bases). Germline lookup yields CDR1 ENHRY and CDR2 SYGVKD. Trimming took off 11 bases at V and 1 base at J, with 17 bases between the two ends. The CDR3 is made up of 15 amino acids.

CDR3 sequence: CASKEGGTYNSPLHF. In DNA form, the CDR3 reads TGTGCCAGCAAGGAAGGGGGCACCTATAATTCACCCCTCCACTTT. This chain connects TRBV27 to TRBJ1-6, with 7 bases identical to TRBD1. CDR1 and CDR2 from the germline V gene are MNHEY and SMNVEV (reference sequence). J was trimmed by 2 bases and V by 7 bases; bases with no gene match: 5. The CDR3 length is 15 residues.

The chain uses TRBV7-9 and TRBJ1-2; D is undetermined. Germline CDR1 and CDR2: SEHNR and FQNEAQ (reference sequence). V was clipped by 0 bases and J by 2 bases, with 13 bases between them. This CDR3 contains 16 residues. CDR3 DNA: TGTGCCAGCAGCTTAGCGACAATCACAGAGAACTATGGCTACACCTTC. It yields the protein CASSLATITENYGYTF.

CDR3 sequence reads: CASRPNQGFDYGYTF. CDR3 nucleotides: TGTGCCAGCAGGCCGAACCAGGGTTTTGACTATGGCTACACCTTC. The chain is built from TRBV6-6 and TRBJ1-2; weak D call: TRBD1 (5 bases). Looked up from germline, CDR1 is MNHNY and CDR2 is SVGAGI (reference sequence). Trimming stripped 6 bases from V and 3 bases from J, with 17 bases between. The CDR3 is 15 residues long.